The clone carrying this T cell receptor beta chain has just one count. Antigen unknown. The data were obtained in a study of cytomegalovirus exposure and HLA in healthy donors. Study outcomes and limitations: Previously analyzed data showed that most TCR beta V segments were productive at a frequency of about 87% or about 30%. Later analysis demonstrated an association between a missense DCLRE1C variant and TCR beta V- and J-gene trimming. The authors enumerated 150 to 200 TCR beta chains as linked to cytomegalovirus.

13 Jbeta primers and 60 Vbeta primers were used for the PCR. As originally analysed: A later analysis counted about 80 million unique TCR beta chains, around 10 million shared. The repertoire was sequenced with immunoSEQ multiplex PCR; TCRdb's copy has only in-frame clones and lacks some. That table is the source of V, J and clone size, and D and trimming were worked out from the DNA. The sample lists approximately 59,000 clones; 60% to 80% were seen once. The CDR3 loop spans 14 amino acids. CDR1 and CDR2 from the germline V gene are SGHRS and YFSETQ. V lost 4 bases and J lost 0, with 8 bases in between.

The material sequenced was PBMCs. The chain combines TRBV5-1 with TRBJ1-5; D is unclear. The TCR sequence derives from a girl aged 10 to 17 in good health and CMV-seropositive. The CDR3 sequence: CASSLDGSNQPQHF. In DNA, the CDR3 is TGCGCCAGCAGCCTGGACGGTAGCAATCAGCCCCAGCATTTT.